Presented here are 22 T cell receptor beta chains from one specimen sequenced in a study of prognosis after radiotherapy for stage I lung cancer. Amplification of TCR beta CDR3 from genomic DNA used two-round multiplex PCR. Primers specific to each TRBV and TRBJ gene were used in first-round PCR. One entry per CDR3 protein, called by TCRdb with MiXCR from the multiplex PCR reads. The table includes some 28,000 distinct CDR3 sequences, around 32% detected once. Sequences were derived from PBMCs, sampled before or after stereotactic body radiation therapy (not recorded which). The receptor set was obtained from a donor over 45 with non-small cell lung cancer.

Sample share makes this clonotype medium-sized. This chain uses TRBV27 with TRBJ2-2; a possible D gene is TRBD2 (5 bases). V lost 5 bases to trimming and J lost 4 bases, with 14 bases between them. The germline CDR1 and CDR2 sequences are MNHEY and SMNVEV (reference sequence). There are 15 residues in the CDR3. CDR3 sequence (DNA): TGTGCCAGCAGTCCTCGGACTCTTTCCACCGGGGAGCTGTTTTTT. It translates to CASSPRTLSTGELFF.

This clonotype showed up many times. The chain carries TRBV6-5 and TRBJ2-2, with D uncertain. The germline gives CDR1 MNHEY, CDR2 SVGAGI. Trimming shortened V by 2 bases and J by 6 bases, and 16 bases separated the two germline ends. This CDR3 has 16 amino acids. CDR3 amino acids: CASSYGRVGYSGELFF. In DNA, the CDR3 is TGTGCCAGCAGTTACGGCAGAGTGGGATATTCCGGGGAGCTGTTTTTT.

Remarks on this clonotype: This likely reflects a read error, since a far larger clone is one base away. V usage is TRBV6-2 or TRBV6-3 and J usage is TRBJ2-1, with D perhaps matching TRBD1 or TRBD2 (5 bases each). This CDR3 is 13 amino acids long. The ends were cut back, 8 bases at V and 9 bases at J, with 17 bases in the middle. Germline V gene sequence: CDR1 MNHEY, CDR2 SVGEGT. CDR3 amino acids: CASCPEGHREQFF. The CDR3 nucleotides are TGTGCCAGCTGCCCAGAGGGGCATCGTGAGCAGTTCTTC.

This clonotype appeared a few times. This CDR3 fails to terminate in the conserved phenylalanine or tryptophan, so it likely reflects a read error. The J gene is TRBJ1-2, the V gene TRBV7-9; 9 bases fit TRBD1. Germline CDR1 reads SEHNR; CDR2 reads FQNEAQ (reference sequence). CDR3 length: 16 amino acids. The V segment lost 6 bases and the J segment 7 bases; nucleotides outside the gene matches: 15. DNA of the CDR3: TGTGCCAGCAGACCCGAAAGGACAGGGGATAAGCGTGGCTACACCTTA. The encoded protein is CASRPERTGDKRGYTL.

The rearrangement uses TRBV28 and TRBJ1-2; 8 bases align to TRBD1. The CDR3 is 19 amino acids. Germline trimming cut 8 bases from V and 4 bases from J; bases unmatched to any gene: 24. The germline gives CDR1 MDHEN, CDR2 SYDVKM. The CDR3: CASGPTTRTGCLYGYGYTF. The DNA for the CDR3 is TGTGCCAGCGGTCCGACGACAAGGACAGGGTGTTTGTATGGCTATGGCTACACCTTC.

The chain couples TRBV20-1 to TRBJ2-6, with 11 bases identical to TRBD1. In germline, CDR1 is DFQATT, CDR2 SNEGSKA (reference sequence). CDR3 length: 19 residues. V shed 6 bases, J shed 0 bases, and the junction held 13 bases outside the gene matches. The CDR3, as DNA: TGCAGTGCCATTCTCGGACAGGGGGCACGTAGCTCTGGGGCCAACGTCCTGACTTTC. Its translation is CSAILGQGARSSGANVLTF.

By its share, this clonotype is medium-sized. The chain links TRBV20-1 to TRBJ1-6; D might be TRBD1 (6 bases). V was cut by 6 bases and J by 7 bases, with 13 bases left in between. This CDR3 region has 13 residues. Per germline, CDR1 DFQATT and CDR2 SNEGSKA (reference sequence). Written as DNA, the CDR3 is TGCAGTGCGCTCGGGACAAACAATTCACCCCTCCACTTT. It yields the protein CSALGTNNSPLHF.

The chain recombines TRBV28 with TRBJ2-1; TRBD2 aligns across 7 bases. CDR3 size: 18 residues. V lost 2 bases to trimming and J lost 7 bases; unmatched junction nucleotides: 17. Germline V gene lookup returns CDR1 MDHEN and CDR2 SYDVKM. The CDR3 nucleotides read TGTGCCAGCAGTTTAACCGTTGGGGTTATCGGGGGGAAGAATGAGCAGTTCTTC. As protein: CASSLTVGVIGGKNEQFF.

This clonotype was counted a single time. The genes are TRBV10-3 and TRBJ2-3, with 12 bases identical to TRBD2. The trim removed 10 bases at V and 4 bases at J, leaving 15 bases unmatched. Germline V gene lookup returns CDR1 ENHRY and CDR2 SYGVKD. This CDR3 has 17 residues. This chain's CDR3 is CATALAGGRGRADTQYF. Here the CDR3 DNA reads TGTGCCACCGCGCTAGCGGGAGGGCGCGGGAGAGCAGATACGCAGTATTTT.

This clonotype has at least ten counts. The rearrangement joins TRBV9 to TRBJ1-1; D call uncertain. In germline, CDR1 is SGDLS, CDR2 YYNGEE. This CDR3 comprises 19 residues. The germline V and J ends were trimmed by 2 bases and 4 bases, with 27 bases remaining between them. The CDR3 spells CASSVSPSPKDKTGTEAFF. CDR3 nucleotide sequence: TGTGCCAGCAGCGTTTCTCCCAGCCCCAAAGATAAAACGGGCACTGAAGCTTTCTTT.

This clonotype was observed once. This rearrangement joins TRBV6-2 or TRBV6-3 to TRBJ2-3; D call uncertain. The V end was cut by 8 bases, the J end by 2 bases, with 23 bases between. Germline V gene data show CDR1 as MNHEY and CDR2 as SVGEGT. This CDR3 has 17 amino acids. CDR3 nucleotide sequence: TGTGCCAGCGTTTACTTTCCTCGGATTCTGAACACAGATACGCAGTATTTT. It encodes CASVYFPRILNTDTQYF.

V is TRBV3-1 and J is TRBJ1-6; 9 bases fit TRBD1. The V gene end was trimmed by 5 bases and the J gene end by 8 bases; junction bases not matched to a gene: 4. This CDR3 spans 14 amino acids. CDR1 is LGHDT and CDR2 is YNNKEL in the germline V gene (reference sequence). The CDR3 region is CASSDRGDDSPLHF. CDR3 in DNA: TGTGCCAGCAGCGACAGGGGGGATGATTCACCCCTCCACTTT.

The chain is built from TRBV30 and TRBJ1-5, with a weak D call TRBD1 (5 bases). Germline CDR1 reads GTSNPN; CDR2 reads SVGIG (reference sequence). Trimming took 2 bases from V and 7 from J, leaving 21 bases between them. The CDR3 length is 16 residues. CDR3 sequence (DNA): TGTGCCTGGAGTCGATGTACAGGTCGGTGGTTACAGCCCCAGCATTTT. It specifies CAWSRCTGRWLQPQHF.

A note on this clonotype: A much larger clone lies a single base off, so this may be a read error. The chain couples TRBV6-4 to TRBJ2-4; D not certain. Germline loops: CDR1 MRHNA, CDR2 SNTAGT. CDR3 length: 15 amino acids. The CDR3, as DNA: TGTGCCAGCAGTCCGTCCCGGGTAGCCAAAAACACTCAGTACTTC. Amino acid sequence: CASSPSRVAKNTQYF.

On this clonotype: A read error is likely here: a far larger clone is one base away. The V and J genes are TRBV6-9 and TRBJ2-1; the D gene is possibly TRBD2 (6 bases). V was shortened by 5 bases and J by 6 bases, with 14 bases between the two germline ends. In germline, CDR1 is MNHGY, CDR2 SVAAGI. This CDR3 has 14 amino acids. The CDR3 spells CASSVAVGRNEQFF. CDR3 nucleotide sequence: TGTGCCAGCAGTGTAGCGGTGGGGCGCAATGAGCAGTTCTTC.

Regarding this clonotype: A read error likely explains this, since a far larger clone differs by one base. This sequence joins TRBV6-5 and TRBJ2-7; D not resolved. This CDR3 region has 11 residues. Looked up from germline, CDR1 is MNHEY and CDR2 is SVGAGI. In nucleotides, the CDR3 is TGTGCCAGCAGCGATACTTACGAGCATTACTTC. Translated, it gives CASSDTYEHYF.

This clonotype has ten or more counts. The chain employs TRBV20-1 and TRBJ1-5; tentative D call: TRBD1 (6 bases). The V and J ends lost 1 base and 2 bases respectively, with 15 bases between them. CDR1 DFQATT and CDR2 SNEGSKA come from the germline V gene (reference sequence). This CDR3 has 16 residues. CDR3 bases: TGCAGTGCTAGAGGGGGGCAGGGCCTGGGCAATCAGCCCCAGCATTTT. This translates into CSARGGQGLGNQPQHF.

This clonotype has at least ten counts. The rearrangement uses TRBV5-5 and TRBJ2-1; D is perhaps TRBD2 (5 bases). Trimming stripped 4 bases from V and 7 bases from J, with 12 bases between. Germline loops: CDR1 SGHKS, CDR2 YYEKEE (reference sequence). The CDR3 has 13 amino acids. As DNA, the CDR3 is TGTGCCAGCAGCCCCGCGACGGGGAATGAGCAGTTCTTC. Translated, it gives CASSPATGNEQFF.

This clonotype was picked up a small number of times. At one of its ends the junction is not consistent with the germline gene, which may arise from a read error. The CDR3 is CASSQWTGGGETQCF. The DNA of the CDR3 is TGTGCCAGCAGCCAGTGGACAGGGGGCGGGGAGACCCAGTGCTTC. The J gene is TRBJ2-5, the V gene TRBV14, with 11 positions matching TRBD1. CDR3 length equals 15 residues. The germline gives CDR1 SGHDN, CDR2 FVKESK.

The sample holds many counts of this clonotype. V and J are TRBV6-1 and TRBJ1-3; the D is unclear. This CDR3 is 13 amino acids long. CDR1 MNHNS and CDR2 SASEGT come from the germline V gene. V lost 7 bases to trimming and J lost 4 bases, with 11 bases between them. CDR3 in amino acids: CASTIAGGNTIYF. CDR3 bases: TGTGCCAGCACCATTGCGGGCGGAAACACCATATATTTT.

This clonotype was seen ten or more times. This chain uses TRBV6-2 or TRBV6-3 with TRBJ2-6, with a possible D match to TRBD2 (5 bases). The CDR3 totals 17 residues. Between the trimmed V and J ends, which lost 0 bases and 2 bases, there was a span of 11 bases. Looked up from germline, CDR1 is MNHEY and CDR2 is SVGEGT. Written as DNA, the CDR3 is TGTGCCAGCAGTTACTCAACGGGATTAGCTGGGGCCAACGTCCTGACTTTC. Translation: CASSYSTGLAGANVLTF.

This clonotype was picked up many times. The chain links TRBV14 to TRBJ1-6; D remains ambiguous. The germline gives CDR1 SGHDN, CDR2 FVKESK. The CDR3 runs to 12 residues. The ends were cut back, 4 bases at V and 9 bases at J, with 7 bases in the middle. CDR3: CASSRRSSPLHF. The CDR3, as DNA: TGTGCCAGCAGCCGCAGGAGTTCACCCCTCCACTTT.